The 20 T cell receptor beta chains in this list originate from one sample, sequenced in a study of identical twins. MiXCR was run by TCRdb on the 5' RACE reads, yielding one entry per CDR3 protein. The sample includes approximately 500,000 distinct CDR3 sequences, around 15% of them seen just once. Separately, the same data were catalogued under a study of yellow fever vaccine responses in identical twins.

Specimen: CD4+ T cells sorted from blood. These receptors came from a woman aged 18-29 years in good health.

This clonotype has more than one count but fewer than ten. The chain links TRBV6-5 to TRBJ1-6; D remains unclear. The germline CDR1 and CDR2 sequences are MNHEY and SVGAGI. The V gene lost 1 base and the J gene lost 8 bases, with 9 bases spanning the gap. The CDR3 consists of 14 residues. The CDR3, as DNA: TGTGCCAGCAGTTACTACCGGTGGGATTCACCCCTCCACTTT. It codes for CASSYYRWDSPLHF.

This chain connects TRBV29-1 to TRBJ1-6, with a possible D match to TRBD1 (6 bases). The CDR3 loop spans 14 amino acids. Germline V lookup: CDR1 SQVTM, CDR2 ANQGSEA. The CDR3 protein is CRGPLIRDNEPLHF. The DNA for the CDR3 is TGCAGGGGCCCCTTGATCAGGGACAATGAACCCCTCCACTTT.

This clonotype was observed a few times. The J gene is TRBJ2-7, the V gene TRBV7-2, with 8 nucleotides matching TRBD2. Trimming removed 8 bases from V and 1 base from J; junction bases left unmatched: 7. The germline CDR1 and CDR2 sequences are SGHTA and FQGNSA. The CDR3 has 14 amino acids. The CDR3: CASLGREESYEQYF. The CDR3 DNA sequence: TGTGCCAGCCTCGGGCGGGAGGAATCCTACGAGCAGTACTTC.

This clonotype was counted between two and nine times. The genes are TRBV28 and TRBJ2-2, with D uncertain. The CDR3 totals 14 residues. Germline V lookup: CDR1 MDHEN, CDR2 SYDVKM. V was pared by 4 bases and J by 4 bases, with 10 bases between. CDR3 loop: CASSSWAATGELFF. CDR3 DNA: TGTGCCAGCAGTTCATGGGCCGCCACCGGGGAGCTGTTTTTT.

The rearrangement joins TRBV12-3 or TRBV12-4 to TRBJ1-2; D is ambiguous. V lost 8 bases, J lost 2 bases, and 9 bases lay in between. This CDR3 is 12 amino acids long. The CDR3 protein is CASAQLNYGYTF. CDR3 DNA sequence: TGTGCCAGCGCTCAGCTAAACTATGGCTACACCTTC.

Only a few counts were recorded for this clonotype. The chain uses TRBV7-9 and TRBJ2-5; 10 nucleotides align to TRBD2. V lost 5 bases, J lost 5 bases, and 5 bases stayed unmatched. The CDR3 is made up of 14 amino acids. CDR1 and CDR2 from the germline V gene are SEHNR and FQNEAQ (reference sequence). In DNA, the CDR3 is TGTGCCAGCAGCAGGACTAGCGGAGGGGAGACCCAGTACTTC. This codes for CASSRTSGGETQYF.

This clonotype was counted between two and nine times. The V and J genes are TRBV20-1 and TRBJ1-4; the D is unclear. The ends were cut back, 3 bases at V and 0 bases at J, with 8 bases in the middle. Per germline, CDR1 DFQATT and CDR2 SNEGSKA (reference sequence). The CDR3 is 14 amino acids. The CDR3 DNA is TGCAGTGCTAGTGGGCCGACAACTAATGAAAAACTGTTTTTT. Translating gives CSASGPTTNEKLFF.

The chain couples TRBV5-6 to TRBJ2-3, with 9 bases lining up with TRBD2. J was trimmed by 3 bases and V by 4 bases; bases with no gene match: 18. The CDR3 extends over 19 amino acids. Looked up from germline, CDR1 is SGHDT and CDR2 is YYEEEE. The CDR3 nucleotides read TGTGCCAGCAGCCGAGCGGTGTCTAGCGGGGTGCTTGGGACAGATACGCAGTATTTT. Translated, it gives CASSRAVSSGVLGTDTQYF.

This clonotype was found many times. The gene calls are TRBV6-5 and TRBJ1-1, with TRBD1 identical over 9 bases. The CDR3 extends over 14 amino acids. V trimming: 5 bases; J trimming: 6 bases; junction bases outside the gene matches: 7. Germline V gene data show CDR1 as MNHEY and CDR2 as SVGAGI. CDR3 sequence: CASSHGQGNSEAFF. CDR3 nucleotide sequence: TGTGCCAGCAGTCACGGACAGGGGAATTCTGAAGCTTTCTTT.

This clonotype came up a few times. The chain links TRBV6-5 to TRBJ1-6, with TRBD1 identical over 9 bases. V gave up 4 bases and J gave up 9 bases; unmatched junction bases: 10. Germline V gene data show CDR1 as MNHEY and CDR2 as SVGAGI. This CDR3 contains 16 residues. In nucleotides, the CDR3 is TGTGCCAGCAGTTCCTCCGGGACAGGGAATAGTTCACCCCTCCACTTT. It codes for CASSSSGTGNSSPLHF.

This clonotype has just a few counts. This rearrangement joins TRBV14 to TRBJ2-2, with 13 bases identical to TRBD2. Germline V gene lookup returns CDR1 SGHDN and CDR2 FVKESK. Germline trimming cut 4 bases from V and 6 bases from J; bases unmatched to any gene: 5. The CDR3 length is 16 residues. The CDR3 reads CASSPGTSGVAGELFF. The DNA for the CDR3 is TGTGCCAGCAGCCCTGGGACTAGCGGGGTCGCCGGGGAGCTGTTTTTT.

This chain links TRBV5-1 with TRBJ2-3; D is perhaps TRBD2 (7 bases). V was trimmed by 4 bases and J by 2 bases, leaving 17 bases between them. The CDR3 totals 16 residues. CDR1 SGHRS and CDR2 YFSETQ come from the germline V gene. CDR3 sequence: CASSPFAGDITDTQYF. The CDR3 coding sequence is TGCGCCAGCAGCCCCTTTGCGGGGGACATCACAGATACGCAGTATTTT.

This clonotype was found a few times. J is TRBJ1-5 and V is TRBV7-8, with D tentatively TRBD1 (6 bases). CDR1 SGHVS and CDR2 FQNEAQ come from the germline V gene. V dropped 5 bases and J dropped 1 base, with 12 bases sitting between them. The CDR3 is 15 residues long. CDR3 region: CASSQQGLSNQPQHF. CDR3 DNA sequence: TGTGCCAGCAGCCAACAGGGATTGAGCAATCAGCCCCAGCATTTT.

This chain links TRBV20-1 with TRBJ2-1; the match to TRBD2 covers 13 bases. CDR1 is DFQATT and CDR2 is SNEGSKA in the germline V gene (reference sequence). The CDR3 covers 14 residues. The trim removed 3 bases at V and 9 bases at J, leaving 5 bases unmatched. The CDR3 DNA is TGCAGTGCTAGTGGGACTAGCGGGGTGGGTGAGCAGTTCTTC. It specifies CSASGTSGVGEQFF.

This clonotype was recorded a few times. The chain recombines TRBV3-1 with TRBJ2-2; 11 positions match TRBD2. Germline V gene lookup returns CDR1 LGHDT and CDR2 YNNKEL (reference sequence). This CDR3 is 14 amino acids long. With 4 bases clipped from V and 7 bases from J, the junction kept 2 bases outside the gene matches. The CDR3 here is CASSLSGRDGELFF. CDR3 nucleotides: TGTGCCAGCAGCCTTAGCGGGAGGGACGGGGAGCTGTTTTTT.

With respect to this clonotype: An end of the junction does not agree with germline; a read error may underlie this. This rearrangement joins TRBV20-1 to TRBJ2-5; D might be TRBD1 or TRBD2, each matching 6 bases. Germline V CDR1 and CDR2: DFQATT, SNEGSKA (reference sequence). The CDR3 has 17 residues. DNA for the CDR3: TGCTGTGCTAGTAGCGGACAGATATTACGAAAGGGTTGGACCCAGTACTTC. Encoded protein: CCASSGQILRKGWTQYF.

This chain joins TRBV14 and TRBJ2-5; weak D call: TRBD1 (5 bases). This CDR3 is 17 amino acids long. Trimming took off 0 bases at V and 5 bases at J, with 19 bases between the two ends. CDR1 SGHDN and CDR2 FVKESK come from the germline V gene. The CDR3 is CASSQERGANLVETQYF. The CDR3 DNA sequence: TGTGCCAGCAGCCAAGAGCGTGGGGCTAACCTCGTGGAGACCCAGTACTTC.

The rearrangement uses TRBV20-1 and TRBJ2-2, with no clear D. The germline V and J ends were trimmed by 4 bases and 0 bases, with 9 bases remaining between them. The length of the CDR3 is 14 residues. Germline V CDR1 and CDR2: DFQATT, SNEGSKA (reference sequence). CDR3 nucleotides: TGCAGTGCTAAGGGAACTGCGAACACCGGGGAGCTGTTTTTT. Translated: CSAKGTANTGELFF.

This clonotype was counted a few times. The genes are TRBV28 and TRBJ2-4; 8 bases are shared with TRBD2. Per germline, CDR1 MDHEN and CDR2 SYDVKM. With 3 bases clipped from V and 4 bases from J, the junction kept 5 bases outside the gene matches. The CDR3 is made up of 15 amino acids. CDR3 loop: CASSFSVAGKNIQYF. The CDR3 nucleotides read TGTGCCAGCAGTTTTTCGGTAGCGGGGAAAAACATTCAGTACTTC. The whole variable domain, remainder taken from reference TRBV28 and TRBJ2-4, is DVKVTQSSRYLVKRTGEKVFLECVQDMDHENMFWYRQDPGLGLRLIYFSYDVKMKEKGDIPEGYSVSREKKERFSLILESASTNQTSMYLCASSFSVAGKNIQYFGAGTRLSVL.

This clonotype was seen only a few times. J is TRBJ2-1 and V is TRBV20-1; 9 bases fit TRBD2. CDR1 DFQATT and CDR2 SNEGSKA come from the germline V gene (reference sequence). Trimming removed 5 bases from V and 8 bases from J; junction bases left unmatched: 10. CDR3 length equals 14 residues. CDR3 sequence reads: CSAGAGGAYYEQFF. The DNA of the CDR3 is TGCAGTGCTGGGGCGGGGGGGGCCTATTATGAGCAGTTCTTC.